Listed here are 7 T cell receptor beta chains from one sample, sequenced in a study of CD8 T cells in ankylosing spondylitis. No antigen has been identified for these receptors. Study results and limitations: Characteristic of ankylosing spondylitis blood, it appeared, was a TCR beta motif comprising several highly homologous variants.

In TCRdb, the 5' RACE reads were re-called with MiXCR into one record per CDR3 protein. This table holds some 800,000 distinct CDR3 sequences, 12% found once. Input material: blood, either unsorted or a sorted T cell fraction (not recorded which). These receptor sequences come from a male donor with ankylosing spondylitis.

This clonotype was counted between two and nine times. The chain joins TRBV7-2 to TRBJ2-5, with 8 bases matching TRBD2. J gave up 3 bases and V 1 base, and 1 base lay outside the gene matches. From germline, CDR1 is SGHTA and CDR2 FQGNSA. The CDR3 runs to 14 residues. The CDR3 spells CASSLVLAEETQYF. In DNA form, the CDR3 reads TGTGCCAGCAGCTTAGTACTAGCGGAAGAGACCCAGTACTTC.

This clonotype has at least ten counts. V usage is TRBV7-2 and J usage is TRBJ1-2; D perhaps matches TRBD1 (5 bases). The CDR3 is made up of 14 amino acids. Germline CDR1 is SGHTA and CDR2 is FQGNSA. V lost 4 bases and J lost 4, with 13 bases in between. CDR3 in DNA: TGTGCCAGCAGCTACCAGCCTGGGGGCTATGGCTACACCTTC. Protein: CASSYQPGGYGYTF.

This rearrangement joins TRBV20-1 to TRBJ2-3; D perhaps matches TRBD2 (5 bases). Trimming cost V 5 bases and J 2 bases, with 14 bases left between them. The CDR3 is 14 residues long. Germline V gives CDR1 DFQATT, CDR2 SNEGSKA (reference sequence). The CDR3 here is CSAQGSGSTDTQYF. The CDR3 region has the DNA TGCAGTGCTCAAGGGAGTGGATCCACAGATACGCAGTATTTT.

The V gene is TRBV5-4, the J gene TRBJ2-1; no clear D. Trimming shortened V by 0 bases and J by 5 bases, and 12 bases separated the two germline ends. Germline CDR1 is SGHNT and CDR2 is YYREEE (reference sequence). This CDR3 comprises 15 residues. CDR3 residues: CASSLAKKDHNEQFF. CDR3 bases: TGTGCCAGCAGCTTGGCGAAAAAGGACCACAATGAGCAGTTCTTC.

This chain connects TRBV10-3 to TRBJ2-7; 7 bases fit TRBD1. There are 14 residues in the CDR3. V shed 6 bases, J shed 2 bases, and the junction held 7 bases outside the gene matches. Germline V lookup: CDR1 ENHRY, CDR2 SYGVKD. Here the CDR3 DNA reads TGTGCCATCAGCTCCCGGGACAGAGCCTACGAGCAGTACTTC. This encodes CAISSRDRAYEQYF.

This clonotype occurred a few times. The chain couples TRBV4-2 to TRBJ2-2; TRBD2 matches at 13 bases. The germline V gene has CDR1 LGHNA and CDR2 YNFKEQ. The CDR3 consists of 17 residues. Trimming took 0 bases from V and 5 from J; bases not matched to a gene: 3. CDR3 protein: CASSQDQLAGGTGELFF. CDR3 bases: TGTGCCAGCAGCCAAGACCAACTAGCGGGAGGGACCGGGGAGCTGTTTTTT.

The sample holds many counts of this clonotype. The chain employs TRBV20-1 and TRBJ1-2, with no clear D. Trimming shortened V by 2 bases and J by 8 bases, and 9 bases separated the two germline ends. CDR1 is DFQATT and CDR2 is SNEGSKA in the germline V gene (reference sequence). The CDR3 totals 11 residues. The CDR3 loop reads CSARSVGGYTF. The CDR3 DNA reads TGCAGTGCTAGAAGCGTAGGAGGCTACACCTTC.